Listed below are T cell receptor beta chains from one sample, sequenced in a study of blood T cell repertoires in COVID-19. Produced via immunoSEQ multiplex PCR; TCRdb's table is partial and in-frame only. Of about 140,000 clones listed, roughly 80% are singletons. Sequencing was performed on PBMCs or T cells enriched from blood (not recorded which). The receptor source for this set is a man aged 40-49 years with acute COVID-19. CDR3s include the opening cysteine and the closing phenylalanine or tryptophan. D genes are given only for firm matches. Not every row has a clone size; where given, it reads once, few, many or a size class.

CDR3 protein	CDR3 DNA	clone size	D gene	V gene	J gene
CASSWGPGQGYEQYF	TGTGCCAGCAGCTGGGGGCCGGGACAGGGGTACGAGCAGTACTTC	.	TRBD1	TRBV5-6	TRBJ2-7
CASSARQGGSTYEQYF	TGCGCCAGCAGCGCCCGACAGGGGGGGTCCACCTACGAGCAGTACTTC	.	TRBD1	TRBV4-1	TRBJ2-7
CASLTDRGYNSPLHF	TGTGCCAGCCTGACCGACAGGGGCTATAATTCACCCCTCCACTTT	.	TRBD1	TRBV6-5	TRBJ1-6
CASSSRSQGPSFYGYTF	TGTGCCAGCAGCTCCAGGTCGCAGGGCCCGTCCTTCTATGGCTACACCTTC	.	.	TRBV7-2	TRBJ1-2
CASSLLVGADTQYF	TGTGCCAGCAGTTTATTAGTCGGGGCAGATACGCAGTATTTT	.	.	TRBV28	TRBJ2-3
CASSLGGVNTGELFF	TGTGCCAGCAGCTTAGGGGGAGTCAACACCGGGGAGCTGTTTTTT	few	.	TRBV7-9	TRBJ2-2
CASSPPWDIYGYTF	TGTGCCAGCTCACCACCCTGGGACATCTATGGCTACACCTTC	.	.	TRBV18	TRBJ1-2
CASSQKVAGAGTIYF	TGCGCCAGCAGCCAAAAGGTGGCAGGGGCGGGCACCATATATTTT	.	.	TRBV4-3	TRBJ1-3
CASSQDQAGLYEKLFF	TGCGCCAGCAGCCAAGATCAAGCAGGGCTTTATGAAAAACTGTTTTTT	.	.	TRBV4-3	TRBJ1-4
CASGGGHTGELFF	TGTGCCAGCGGGGGGGGACACACCGGGGAGCTGTTTTTT	.	TRBD2	TRBV28	TRBJ2-2
CASSLRVSRGDYGYTF	TGCGCCAGCAGCCTCCGGGTTTCTCGCGGGGACTATGGCTACACCTTC	few	.	TRBV4-3	TRBJ1-2
CASSADRGTAYEQYF	TGTGCCAGTAGTGCTGACAGGGGCACCGCCTACGAGCAGTACTTC	.	TRBD1	TRBV19	TRBJ2-7
CASSPIAGALTGELFF	TGTGCCAGCAGTCCCATAGCGGGGGCGCTCACCGGGGAGCTGTTTTTT	once	TRBD2	TRBV28	TRBJ2-2
CASSTGDYGYTF	TGTGCCAGCAGTACAGGGGACTATGGCTACACCTTC	.	TRBD1	TRBV6-5	TRBJ1-2
CASSKGTPALGLRNYEQYF	TGTGCCAGCTCAAAGGGGACTCCAGCTTTGGGACTCAGAAACTACGAGCAGTACTTC	.	.	TRBV18	TRBJ2-7
CASSHRGSYNEQFF	TGCGCCAGCAGCCACAGGGGGTCCTACAATGAGCAGTTCTTC	.	TRBD1	TRBV4-1	TRBJ2-1
CASSGTGAGEQYF	TGTGCCAGCAGTGGGACAGGGGCGGGCGAGCAGTACTTC	.	TRBD1	TRBV12-3/TRBV12-4	TRBJ2-7
CATSGGTNEKLFF	TGTGCCACCTCGGGGGGCACTAATGAAAAACTGTTTTTT	.	.	TRBV19	TRBJ1-4
CAWSVAARGLYGYTF	TGTGCCTGGAGTGTGGCGGCCAGGGGGCTCTATGGCTACACCTTC	.	TRBD1	TRBV30	TRBJ1-2
CASSTRVHSYNSPLHF	TGTGCCAGCAGTACCAGGGTCCACTCCTATAATTCACCCCTCCACTTT	.	.	TRBV11-3	TRBJ1-6
CASSQGRQVNVKAFF	TGTGCCAGCAGCCAAGGGCGACAGGTGAATGTTAAAGCTTTCTTT	.	.	TRBV4-2	TRBJ1-1
CASMTKPGGANQPQHF	TGTGCCAGTATGACCAAACCCGGGGGGGCCAATCAGCCCCAGCATTTT	.	.	TRBV19	TRBJ1-5
CASSHTRIRGRSSYEQYF	TGTGCCAGCAGCCATACTAGAATTCGCGGCCGCAGCTCCTACGAGCAGTACTTC	.	.	TRBV13	TRBJ2-7
CSASGTGQFF	TGCAGTGCTAGCGGGACAGGGCAATTCTTC	.	TRBD1	TRBV20-1	TRBJ2-1
CASSPGLENEQFF	TGTGCCAGCAGTCCCGGACTAGAAAATGAGCAGTTCTTC	.	TRBD2	TRBV11-3	TRBJ2-1
CASSGSKGGVGRTEAFF	TGTGCCAGCAGCGGATCGAAAGGGGGGGTGGGAAGGACTGAAGCTTTCTTT	.	.	TRBV11-2	TRBJ1-1
CATRWAGGNTIYF	TGTGCCACGCGTTGGGCAGGCGGAAACACCATATATTTT	once	.	TRBV15	TRBJ1-3
CASSLEPTDNQPQHF	TGTGCCAGCAGCTTAGAGCCGACAGACAATCAGCCCCAGCATTTT	.	.	TRBV11-2	TRBJ1-5
CASSVGRDSGANVLTF	TGTGCCAGCAGCGTAGGGAGGGACAGTGGGGCCAACGTCCTGACTTTC	.	.	TRBV9	TRBJ2-6
CSASWDSGGGKETQYF	TGCAGTGCTAGTTGGGACTCAGGAGGGGGCAAAGAGACCCAGTACTTC	.	.	TRBV20-1	TRBJ2-5
CASSPAGTGLYPGELFF	TGTGCCAGCAGCCCAGCGGGGACAGGGCTTTATCCCGGGGAGCTGTTTTTT	.	TRBD1	TRBV7-8	TRBJ2-2
CASSNPLAGGWTEAFF	TGTGCCAGCAGCAACCCTCTGGCGGGGGGCTGGACTGAAGCTTTCTTT	.	.	TRBV21-1	TRBJ1-1
CASSLGLAGGHIQYF	TGTGCCAGCAGCTTAGGGCTAGCGGGAGGCCACATTCAGTACTTC	once	TRBD2	TRBV13	TRBJ2-4
CASSGTVSNQPQHF	TGTGCCAGCTCTGGGACAGTTAGCAATCAGCCCCAGCATTTT	.	TRBD1	TRBV28	TRBJ1-5
CASRSDKLRTEAFF	TGTGCCAGCAGATCCGACAAGCTTAGGACTGAAGCTTTCTTT	few	.	TRBV28	TRBJ1-1
CASSIISGAEAFF	TGTGCCAGTAGTATAATTTCGGGGGCTGAAGCTTTCTTT	.	.	TRBV19	TRBJ1-1
CASSSTGSSTF	TGTGCCAGCAGTTCCACAGGGTCTTCCACCTTC	.	.	TRBV2	TRBJ1-2
CASSPNAGDLTDTQYF	TGTGCCAGCTCACCTAACGCCGGGGACTTGACAGATACGCAGTATTTT	.	.	TRBV18	TRBJ2-3
CASSLVAGTEETQYF	TGTGCCAGCAGCTTAGTTGCGGGGACCGAAGAGACCCAGTACTTC	.	.	TRBV7-2	TRBJ2-5
CASRDRGGYEQFF	TGTGCCAGCAGGGACAGGGGTGGCTATGAGCAGTTCTTC	.	TRBD1	TRBV6-5	TRBJ2-1
CASEPLAGGPGEQFF	TGTGCCAGCGAACCTTTAGCGGGAGGGCCGGGTGAGCAGTTCTTC	.	TRBD2	TRBV25-1	TRBJ2-1
CASSLGLAGNTQYF	TGTGCCAGCAGCTTAGGACTAGCCGGGAATACGCAGTATTTT	.	TRBD2	TRBV7-2	TRBJ2-3
CASSLNQGTGGYTF	TGTGCCAGCAGTTTAAATCAGGGTACCGGTGGCTACACCTTC	.	.	TRBV28	TRBJ1-2
CASSARTGANEKLFF	TGTGCCAGCAGCGCCCGGACAGGGGCAAATGAAAAACTGTTTTTT	.	TRBD1	TRBV7-8	TRBJ1-4
CASSQSFGGYNQPQHF	TGTGCCAGCAGCCAATCCTTCGGGGGTTACAATCAGCCCCAGCATTTT	.	.	TRBV27	TRBJ1-5
CASRTSGEQFF	TGTGCCAGCAGGACTTCTGGAGAGCAGTTCTTC	.	.	TRBV28	TRBJ2-1
CASSLASYEQYF	TGTGCCAGCAGCTTGGCGAGCTACGAGCAGTACTTC	once	.	TRBV5-6	TRBJ2-7
CASEGLVGNEQFF	TGTGCCAGCGAGGGACTAGTCGGCAATGAGCAGTTCTTC	.	TRBD2	TRBV2	TRBJ2-1
CASRTLRQGASSNEKLFF	TGTGCCAGTAGGACCTTAAGACAGGGGGCGTCGTCTAATGAAAAACTGTTTTTT	.	TRBD1	TRBV19	TRBJ1-4
CASSLSLGVIEQYF	TGTGCCAGCAGCTTATCCCTAGGAGTTATCGAGCAGTACTTC	.	.	TRBV5-5	TRBJ2-7
CASSLPTVAGNTIYF	TGCGCCAGCAGCCTCCCGACAGTTGCTGGAAACACCATATATTTT	.	.	TRBV5-1	TRBJ1-3